Below, one T cell receptor beta chain is given with its context. There are a few counts of this clonotype. Its recognized antigen is unknown. Base-call qualities are not available, and no considerably larger clone is one nucleotide away. The TCR beta CDR3 regions were amplified from RNA transcripts. The first round of RT-PCR for the TCR CDR3 was performed with the HTBI primer set and the Qiagen OneStep RT-PCR kit. A second multiplex PCR round built the libraries, followed by size selection and purification. Sequencing of the libraries was done on an Illumina HiSeq2000 using paired-end 100 bp reads. Under the source paper's analysis protocol: Raw data were processed with SOAPnuke, discarding reads with adapters, uncalled bases, mean Phred below 15, or no exact constant-primer or identifier match. COPE v1.2.5 was used to merge the high-quality paired reads, and each unique nucleotide sequence was defined as a clonotype. MiTCR v1.1 was used to align clonotypes to the IMGT TRBV, TRBD and TRBJ reference segments. The analysis included only V-J combinations with a frequency above 0.0001, which together covered 99% to 99.2% of the repertoires. A TCS score was defined as the ratio of F50 (clonal expansion) to E x V (chaos), with BLOSUM62-based TCRdist applied between CDR3 peptides within each V-J. Welch's t-statistics and random forest reduced just over 500 V-J features to fewer than 15, which were used in a naive Bayes classifier (R e1071). In TCRdb, the public reads were trimmed at Q25 with fastp and aligned with MiXCR, with productive beta chains retained. Each entry merges the rows of one CDR3 protein and shows their most common DNA and genes. None of the V and J calls come from the authors' own analysis; TCRdb made them. This sample has approximately 400,000 distinct CDR3 sequences in its table, and about 15% of those were observed once. The ten largest clones capture about 33% of the sample.

Graves' hyperthyroidism was defined as stable when no progression to ophthalmopathy occurred over 18 months of follow-up. The hyperthyroidism patients were between 18 and 65 years old and newly diagnosed, with a disease duration of less than 2 months. Exclusion was applied to patients with uncontrolled infections, other autoimmune diseases, pregnancy or lactation. Diagnoses were established on the basis of clinical symptoms, serum thyroxine and TRAb, thyroid ultrasound, and orbital computed tomography. Ficoll-Paque density gradient centrifugation was used to isolate PBMCs from around 10 ml of fresh peripheral blood. Trizol reagent was used to extract total RNA, and RNA quality was then checked on an Agilent 2100 Bioanalyzer. This sample was taken from a study of T cells in Graves' hyperthyroidism and ophthalmopathy (dated by TCRdb to the late 2010s). General notes on the study: Peripheral blood samples were taken at initial diagnosis, before any treatment was given. After sampling, hyperthyroidism patients received methimazole starting at 30 mg daily, and ophthalmopathy patients received high-dose intravenous methylprednisolone. Thyroid tissue and blood T-cell repertoires from roughly six Graves' hyperthyroidism patients were also compared in the study. According to the paper, TCR Vbeta CDR3 sequencing was carried out on around 140 peripheral blood samples, which came from fewer than 50 ophthalmopathy, 75 or so hyperthyroidism and some 17 progressor patients. Whether ophthalmopathy could be predicted prospectively was tested in an independent validation cohort made up of roughly 19 hyperthyroidism patients plus 17 patients who later progressed to ophthalmopathy. To identify TCR V-J signatures that set the groups apart, the researchers used a discovery cohort of approximately 98 patients, made up of under 50 with Graves' ophthalmopathy and 55 to 65 with stable Graves' hyperthyroidism. The 100 discovery patients were randomly split 7:3 into training and test sets.

Study-wide findings and limitations: Blood samples also contained most of the expanded thyroid clonotypes (frequency above 0.001), which suggests that blood repertoires may reflect thyroid immune responses. A model built on a 13 V-J signature distinguished ophthalmopathy from stable hyperthyroidism, reaching around 87% sensitivity and 81.08% specificity in cross-validation and 80%/75% in testing. In validation, the model predicted progression to ophthalmopathy with around 71% sensitivity and around 72% specificity, a median of roughly seven months before onset. Sample size was not statistically predetermined, and investigators were not blinded to group allocation.

Sample: blood. The TCR comes from a woman under 40 with Graves' hyperthyroidism.

The sequence in DNA is TGTGCCAGCAGCCTAAGGACAGGGCACTACGAGCAGTACTTC. Its coded protein is CASSLRTGHYEQYF. Here the chain combines TRBV11-2 and TRBJ2-7; 8 bases in the middle match TRBD1. CDR1 and CDR2, per the germline V gene, are SGHAT and FQNNGV. Reading from cysteine to phenylalanine, the CDR3 counts 14 amino acids. Of the read, only the CDR3 DNA is kept; its 42 bases are in frame from base 1. At the junction V is shortened by 5 bases and J by 3 bases; bases outside the gene matches: 6.